This T cell receptor beta chain was retrieved from a study of blood T cell repertoires in COVID-19. Overall study context: The United States, Italy and Spain supplied acute and convalescent COVID-19 samples. The cDNA or gDNA used as material had been derived from T cells, B-cell-depleted T cells, or PBMCs.

Per the study methods: Quantification of nucleated cells was approximated via reference gene primer amplification. Method: immunoSEQ multiplex PCR; TCRdb's copy keeps in-frame clones and lacks some. V and J calls and clone size are those listed in that table; D and trimming were worked out from the DNA. The profile shows 150,000 or so clones, 75% to 90% of them singletons. Trimming left V 2 bases short and J 5 bases short, with 13 bases between. Germline loops: CDR1 MNHEY, CDR2 SVGEGT. The CDR3 runs 15 residues. Seattle patient enrollment occurred during active infection, with longitudinal follow-up thereafter.

The source is a man aged 18 to 29 with COVID-19, enrolled during active disease. The specimen sequenced was peripheral blood. The V call is TRBV6-2 or TRBV6-3, the J call TRBJ2-1; D unclear. CDR3 DNA sequence: TGTGCCAGCAGTTACACCGACTCCTGGAACAATGAGCAGTTCTTC. Protein sequence: CASSYTDSWNNEQFF.